This TCR beta chain was identified during a study of shared clonotypes between healthy human individuals. Broader study findings: Clonotype sharing across donors was expected to vary with sequencing depth.

Measured with immunoSEQ multiplex PCR; TCRdb has only the in-frame clones, and not every one. The profile shows 450,000 to 500,000 clones, over 65% of them singletons. V lost 0 bases to trimming and J lost 10 bases, with 16 bases between them. CDR1 and CDR2 (germline): SGHDT, YYEEEE. The CDR3 is made up of 15 amino acids. A remark on this clone: The antigen is undetermined.

This clonotype was obtained from a woman in her forties in good health. Some clones in this sample may be carry-over from other donors' samples. Sequenced: PBMCs. The chain combines TRBV5-6 with TRBJ1-4; a weak D match, TRBD1 (5 bases). CDR3 amino acids: CASSLGWQGEGKLFF. CDR3 nucleotide sequence: TGTGCCAGCAGCTTGGGTTGGCAGGGAGAGGGAAAACTGTTTTTT. Full variable domain (rest looked up from reference TRBV5-6 and TRBJ1-4): DAGVTQSPTHLIKTRGQQVTLRCSPKSGHDTVSWYQQALGQGPQFIFQYYEEEERQRGNFPDRFSGHQFPNYSSELNVNALLLGDSALYLCASSLGWQGEGKLFFGSGTQLSVL.